This T cell receptor beta chain was identified in a study of OX40 agonist ivuxolimab in advanced cancers. This CDR3 has 16 residues. The germline V gene has CDR1 MNHEY and CDR2 SMNVEV (reference sequence). Trimming shortened V by 2 bases and J by 0 bases, and 12 bases separated the two germline ends. This table comes from immunoSEQ multiplex PCR, and its TCRdb copy is limited to in-frame clones, with some not included. In the table there are around 30,000 clones, over 75% of which are singletons. The chain joins TRBV27 to TRBJ2-3; D might be TRBD1 or TRBD2, each matching 6 bases. The receptor comes from an adult with an advanced solid tumor such as melanoma, head and neck, liver or kidney cancer. This specimen consisted of CD4+ or CD8+ T cells sorted from blood, obtained in a trial of the OX40 agonist ivuxolimab. This CDR3 reads CASSLLQGTSTDTQYF. Written as DNA, the CDR3 is TGTGCCAGCAGTTTACTGCAGGGGACTAGCACAGATACGCAGTATTTT.